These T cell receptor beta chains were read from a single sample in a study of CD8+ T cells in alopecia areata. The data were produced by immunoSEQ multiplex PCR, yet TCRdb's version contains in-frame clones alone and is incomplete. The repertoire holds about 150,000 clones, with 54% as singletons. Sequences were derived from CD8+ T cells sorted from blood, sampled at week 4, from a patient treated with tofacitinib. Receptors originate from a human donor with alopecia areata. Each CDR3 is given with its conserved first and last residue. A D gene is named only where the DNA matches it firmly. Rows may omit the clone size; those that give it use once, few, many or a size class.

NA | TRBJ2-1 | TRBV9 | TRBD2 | TGTGCCAGCAGCGTAGGGGTTAGCGGGGGGAGCTCCTACAATGAGCAGTTCTTC | CASSVGVSGGSSYNEQFF
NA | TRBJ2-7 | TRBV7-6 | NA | TGTGCCAGCAGCCCTACCCCGGCCTCGAGCTCCTACGAGCAGTACTTC | CASSPTPASSSYEQYF
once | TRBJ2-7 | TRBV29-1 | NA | TGCAGCGTCACCGGGGAGAACGGGCAGTACTTC | CSVTGENGQYF
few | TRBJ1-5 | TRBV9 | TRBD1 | TGTGCCAGCAGCGTTAGCGGGACAGGGAATCAGCCCCAGCATTTT | CASSVSGTGNQPQHF
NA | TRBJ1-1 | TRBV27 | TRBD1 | TGTGCCAGCAGTTTAAGGCAGGGGGGGACTGAAGCTTTCTTT | CASSLRQGGTEAFF
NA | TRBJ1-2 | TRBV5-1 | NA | TGCGCCAGCAGCACGAGGTCAAGCGACTATGGCTACACCTTC | CASSTRSSDYGYTF
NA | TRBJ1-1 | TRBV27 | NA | TGTGCCAGCAGTTTATCAACGGGGGGGACTGAAGCTTTCTTT | CASSLSTGGTEAFF
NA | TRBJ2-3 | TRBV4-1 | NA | TGCGCCAGCAGGGAAGGGGGGCGCACAGATACGCAGTATTTT | CASREGGRTDTQYF
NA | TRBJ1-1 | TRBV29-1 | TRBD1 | TGCAGCGTTTCGGACAGGGGTATGAGCACTGAAGCTTTCTTT | CSVSDRGMSTEAFF
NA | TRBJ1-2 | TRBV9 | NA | TGTGCCAGCAGCGATGCGGGGTATGGCTACACCTTC | CASSDAGYGYTF
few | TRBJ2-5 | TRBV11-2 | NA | TGTGCCATCCGGTTCGGAGAGACCCAGTACTTC | CAIRFGETQYF
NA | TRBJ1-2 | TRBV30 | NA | TGTGCCTGGAGTGGGTCGGAAAGCTATGGCTACACCTTC | CAWSGSESYGYTF
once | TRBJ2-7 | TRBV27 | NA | TGTGCCAGCAGTTTTTTCAGGGGCTACGAGCAGTACTTC | CASSFFRGYEQYF
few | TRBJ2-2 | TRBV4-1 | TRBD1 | TGCGCCAGCAGCCAAGAAGGGACAGGGAACACCGGGGAGCTGTTTTTT | CASSQEGTGNTGELFF
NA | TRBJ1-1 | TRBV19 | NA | TGTGCCAGTAGTATTTCGTCAGGGAATGAAGCTTTCTTT | CASSISSGNEAFF
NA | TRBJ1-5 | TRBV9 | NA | TGTGCCAGCAGCGTAGGGGGACCTAATCAGCCCCAGCATTTT | CASSVGGPNQPQHF
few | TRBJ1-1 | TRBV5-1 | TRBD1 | TGCGCCAGCAGCTTCCGGGACAGCGGACGGGGCACTGAAGCTTTCTTT | CASSFRDSGRGTEAFF
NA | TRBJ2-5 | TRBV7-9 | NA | TGTGCCAGCAGCTTTGGGCCAGGGTCACAAGAGACCCAGTACTTC | CASSFGPGSQETQYF
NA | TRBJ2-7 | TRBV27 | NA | TGTGCCAGCAGTTTTCAGGGAGACTCCTACGAGCAGTACTTC | CASSFQGDSYEQYF
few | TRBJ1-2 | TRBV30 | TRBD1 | TGTGCCTGGAGTGGGTTGGACAGGGAAGTTACTGAGGTCTATGGCTACACCTTC | CAWSGLDREVTEVYGYTF
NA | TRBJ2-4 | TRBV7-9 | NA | TGTGCCAGCAGCTTAGAAAGGAACATTCAGTACTTC | CASSLERNIQYF
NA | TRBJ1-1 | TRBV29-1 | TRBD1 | TGCAGCGTTAGACAAAGGGGGCTTAGAGGCACTGAAGCTTTCTTT | CSVRQRGLRGTEAFF
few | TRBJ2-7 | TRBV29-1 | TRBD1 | TGCAGCGTTGTGGGACAGGACTCCTACGAGCAGTACTTC | CSVVGQDSYEQYF
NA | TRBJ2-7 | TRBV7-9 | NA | TGTGCCAGCACCACACCGGGACAAGATTATTACGAGCAGTACTTC | CASTTPGQDYYEQYF
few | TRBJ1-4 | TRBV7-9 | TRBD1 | TGTGCCAGCAGCTTACCACAGGGGGCTTTCCGAGAAAAACTGTTTTTT | CASSLPQGAFREKLFF
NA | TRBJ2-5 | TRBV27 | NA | TGTGCCAGCAGCCTCTCGGGGATCCAAGAGACCCAGTACTTC | CASSLSGIQETQYF
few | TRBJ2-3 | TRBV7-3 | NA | TGTGCCAGCAGCTTAACAGGAGATACGCAGTATTTT | CASSLTGDTQYF
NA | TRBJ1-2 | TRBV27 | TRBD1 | TGTGCCAGCAGTTTCGGACAGGGGGATTATGGCTACACCTTC | CASSFGQGDYGYTF
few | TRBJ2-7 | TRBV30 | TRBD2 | TGTGCCTGGACTTGGGGGGGGAGCTCCTACGAGCAGTACTTC | CAWTWGGSSYEQYF
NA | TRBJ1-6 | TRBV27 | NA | TGTACCAGCAGTTTAACACGCGGGCATAATTCACCCCTCCACTTT | CTSSLTRGHNSPLHF
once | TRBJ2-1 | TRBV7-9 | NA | TGTGCCAGCAGCTCGGGGGAAAATGAGCAGTTCTTC | CASSSGENEQFF
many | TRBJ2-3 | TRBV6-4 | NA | TGTGCCAGCAGTTCTACTAGCACAGATACGCAGTATTTT | CASSSTSTDTQYF
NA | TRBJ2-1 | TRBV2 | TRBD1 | TGTGCCGGACAGGAAAATGAGCAGTTCTTC | CAGQENEQFF
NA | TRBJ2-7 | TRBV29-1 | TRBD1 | TGCAGCGTGGGAGGACAGGGAGGACGGGGGACAGGGTTCGACGAGCAGTACTTC | CSVGGQGGRGTGFDEQYF
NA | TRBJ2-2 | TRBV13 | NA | TGTGCCAGCAGCTTAGGGCCGAACACCGGGGAGCTGTTTTTT | CASSLGPNTGELFF
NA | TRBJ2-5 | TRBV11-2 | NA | TGTGCCAGCAGCTTAGCGGCAGGGGTGTTGGAGACCCAGTACTTC | CASSLAAGVLETQYF
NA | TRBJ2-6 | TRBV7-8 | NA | TGTGCCAGCAGCTTAGTCAGGTCCTTCTCTGGGGCCAACGTCCTGACTTTC | CASSLVRSFSGANVLTF